This is a list of T cell receptor beta chains from one sample in a study of molecular identifiers for immune sequencing clone quantification. TCRdb reprocessed the PCR reads via MiXCR and lists one record per CDR3 protein. In the table there are fewer than 350,000 distinct CDR3 sequences, about a fifth of which are singletons. Sample: naive CD8+ T cells from blood, with Jurkat cell RNA spiked in. These receptors came from a human donor in good health. Some libraries in this study had Jurkat cell RNA spiked in. The CDR3 runs from the conserved cysteine through the conserved F or W.

>TRBV18|TRBJ2-4
CASSPRDRAENIQYF
>TRBV7-9|TRBJ2-5
CASAGTGGQETQYF
>TRBV5-8|TRBJ1-4
CASSPGQNERLFF
>TRBV6-2/TRBV6-3|TRBJ1-1
CASSYDKLGTEAFF
>TRBV2|TRBJ1-1
CASREGYRDTEAFF
>TRBV27|TRBJ2-3
CASSSWDSRDTQYF
>TRBV28|TRBJ1-5
CASSPEDRRQPQHF
>TRBV6-2/TRBV6-3|TRBJ1-5
CASSYLGSSNQPQHF
>TRBV4-1|TRBJ2-5
CASSQVEYQETQYF
>TRBV2|TRBJ2-3
CASAEGFGRGDTQYF
>TRBV4-1|TRBJ1-1
CASSQEGRMNTEAFF
>TRBV5-3|TRBJ2-7
CASSLVLNRDEQYF
>TRBV18|TRBJ1-1
CASSPTSGGDNTEAFF
>TRBV7-9|TRBJ1-1
CASSLAHTSEAFF
>TRBV20-1|TRBJ1-1
CSARARWGSHTEAFF
>TRBV7-8|TRBJ2-1
CASSPSSRLAGAYNEQFF
>TRBV14|TRBJ2-7
CASSQHGDYEQYF
>TRBV29-1|TRBJ1-2
CSVDRGDGYTF
>TRBV29-1|TRBJ2-7
CSLLTGTGAEQYF
>TRBV20-1|TRBJ2-7
CSADLSGSRDEQYF
>TRBV25-1|TRBJ2-7
CASSEPNYYEQYF
>TRBV14|TRBJ2-2
CASSRDRGSTGELFF
>TRBV4-3|TRBJ2-5
CASSQDRFSAAQETQYF
>TRBV2|TRBJ1-1
CASSWTGIGNTEAFF